This T cell receptor (beta chain) appears in the sequencing data of a study of T cell clonality in common variable immunodeficiency. The CDR3 has 17 amino acids. Germline loops: CDR1 MNHNS, CDR2 SASEGT. The V gene end was trimmed by 2 bases and the J gene end by 0 bases; junction bases not matched to a gene: 4. At least ten counts were recorded for this clone. What it binds is unknown. Read sequence stops 3 residues before the CDR3 end, and the germline J gene provides the missing end. Equal genomic DNA amounts from CVID and control samples were sequenced. Profiling relied on immunoSEQ multiplex PCR, and the TCRdb table lists in-frame clones only, not all of them. The sample presents under 65,000 clones, none singletons. Findings and caveats of the study: Repertoire-complication correlations in CVID were limited by patient heterogeneity.

The TCR was taken from a person aged 18-70 years in good health. Material: peripheral blood mononuclear cells. This rearrangement joins TRBV6-1 to TRBJ2-3, with 11 bases identical to TRBD2. The sequenced part of the CDR3 DNA is TGTGCCAGCAGTGAACTAGCGGGGGGCCATAGCACAGATACG. Translating gives CASSELAGGHSTDT. The whole CDR3 reads CASSELAGGHSTDTQYF.